The 18 T cell receptor delta chains presented below share a single source sample, sequenced in a study of gamma-delta T cells after stem cell transplantation. TCRdb re-called clones from the RT-PCR reads using CATT. The profile shows about 14,000 delta-chain clones, about 8.6% of them singletons. The sequencing sample was made of gamma-delta T cells. The receptors were sampled from a human donor. It is not recorded whose cells these are; they may come from a transplant donor.

In this sample, this clone turned up a few times. Other DNA sequences in the same sample also yield this CDR3. The J gene is TRDJ1, the V gene TRDV2, with TRDD3 identical over 9 bases. Looked up from germline, CDR1 is GEAIGNYY and CDR2 is EKD. The CDR3 consists of 19 residues. Unmatched junction bases numbered 17, after V lost 2 bases and J lost 2 bases. The CDR3 loop is CACDKIYILGDSVTDKLIF. The CDR3 nucleotides are TGTGCCTGTGACAAGATCTACATCCTGGGGGATTCGGTTACCGATAAACTCATCTTT.

This clone was counted only a few times. The protein TCRdb lists belongs to a much larger clone and differs from this DNA's translation at residue 5, which points to a read error; the protein shown is made from the DNA. This chain uses TRDV2 with TRDJ1; D remains unclear. Trimming pared 3 bases from V and 2 bases from J, leaving 18 bases between. The CDR3 is 16 residues long. CDR1 is GEAIGNYY, CDR2 EKD, per germline. In nucleotides, the CDR3 is TGTGCCTGTGACGCCGTGACCCGGCAGGGTACCGATAAACTCATCTTT. Translating gives CACDAVTRQGTDKLIF.

This clone was found a few times. The chain has TRDV2 and TRDJ1; the D gene is possibly TRDD3 (6 bases). Germline V lookup: CDR1 GEAIGNYY, CDR2 EKD. V was pared by 0 bases and J by 6 bases, with 19 bases between. This CDR3 region has 16 residues. The CDR3 is CACDTVGDRMCYKLIF. The CDR3 DNA follows: TGTGCCTGTGACACCGTCGGGGATCGTATGTGCTATAAACTCATCTTT.

This clone was counted only a few times. TCRdb attributes to this sequence the protein of a much larger clone, which differs from the DNA translation at residue 17; a read error is likely, and the protein displayed is translated from the DNA. V is TRDV3 and J is TRDJ1, with D perhaps TRDD2 or TRDD3 (5 bases each). The germline V gene has CDR1 TVYSNPD and CDR2 GDNSRS (reference sequence). The CDR3 sequence is 20 residues long. CDR3 residues: CAFTTPSSPTGELESDTLIF. CDR3 bases: TGTGCCTTTACCACCCCTTCTTCGCCGACGGGTGAATTAGAATCCGATACACTCATCTTT.

This clone was picked up many times. J is TRDJ1 and V is TRDV2; D might be TRDD3 (5 bases). The germline V and J ends were trimmed by 3 bases and 5 bases, with 18 bases remaining between them. CDR1 and CDR2 (germline): GEAIGNYY, EKD. The length of the CDR3 is 15 residues. CDR3 nucleotide sequence: TGTGCCTGTGACGCCTGGGCCAGCGAAAGGGATAAACTCATCTTT. Translating it yields CACDAWASERDKLIF.

This clone has a handful of counts. The translation of this DNA and the TCRdb protein of a much larger clone differ at residue 13, probably owing to a read error; the protein shown here is translated from the DNA. V gene TRDV2 combines with J gene TRDJ1, with TRDD3 identical over 7 bases. Germline CDR1 and CDR2: GEAIGNYY and EKD. The CDR3 covers 16 residues. The CDR3 protein is CACDVMGETATDELIF. DNA for the CDR3: TGTGCCTGCGACGTAATGGGGGAAACAGCGACCGATGAACTCATCTTT.

To note about this clone: TCRdb's listed protein matches a much larger clone and diverges from this DNA's translation at residue 16, likely through a read error; the protein shown comes from the DNA. The V gene is TRDV1, the J gene TRDJ1; 8 bases align to TRDD3. Germline lookup yields CDR1 TSWWSYY and CDR2 QGS. V shed 2 bases, J shed 4 bases, and the junction held 27 bases outside the gene matches. The CDR3 covers 22 residues. The CDR3 protein is CALGEIWEAMDEDWGFVDKLIF. The CDR3 DNA sequence: TGTGCTCTTGGGGAAATCTGGGAGGCGATGGATGAGGACTGGGGGTTTGTCGATAAACTCATCTTT.

In the case of this clone: This likely stems from a read error, as it lies one base from a far larger clone. Other DNA variants within this sample encode the same CDR3. CDR3 region: CACDTLGDTYTDKLIF. The CDR3 DNA reads TGTGCCTGTGACACTCTGGGGGATACGTACACCGATAAACTCATCTTT. V and J are TRDV2 and TRDJ1, with 12 bases fitting TRDD3. After removal of 1 base from V and 0 bases from J, the junction contained 2 bases not matched to a gene. This CDR3 is built from 16 residues. Germline V gene data show CDR1 as GEAIGNYY and CDR2 as EKD.

Notes on this clone: The protein in TCRdb stems from a much larger clone and differs at residue 8 from this DNA's translation, likely a read error; here the protein is translated from the DNA. This chain links TRDV2 with TRDJ3; 8 nucleotides align to TRDD3. The V gene end was trimmed by 2 bases and the J gene end by 1 base; junction bases not matched to a gene: 15. CDR1 and CDR2 from the germline V gene are GEAIGNYY and EKD. The CDR3 has 21 amino acids. The CDR3 loop reads CACDNAVQGDKVSWDTRQMFF. The CDR3 bases are TGTGCCTGTGACAATGCCGTCCAGGGGGATAAGGTGTCCTGGGACACCCGACAGATGTTTTTC.

This clone was detected a few times. TCRdb assigns this DNA the protein of a much larger clone, which departs from its translation at residue 15; this likely reflects a read error, and the protein shown comes from translating the DNA. This chain's CDR3 is CACDTVGGYYTDKLTF. CDR3 nucleotide sequence: TGTGCCTGTGACACCGTTGGGGGATATTACACCGATAAACTCACCTTT. The chain carries TRDV2 and TRDJ1, with 9 bases that match TRDD3. Germline lookup yields CDR1 GEAIGNYY and CDR2 EKD. This CDR3 has 16 amino acids.

Of note for this clone: The protein in TCRdb stems from a much larger clone and differs at residue 10 from this DNA's translation, likely a read error; here the protein is translated from the DNA. At the DNA level, this CDR3 is encoded by other sequences in the same sample as well. The J gene is TRDJ1, the V gene TRDV2, with 7 bases aligning to TRDD3. Germline CDR1 reads GEAIGNYY; CDR2 reads EKD. The ends lost 2 bases at V and 0 bases at J; junction bases unmatched: 17. This CDR3 has 19 residues. CDR3 loop: CACDKRSMGETRNTDKLIF. CDR3 sequence (DNA): TGTGCCTGTGACAAAAGGTCAATGGGGGAGACGCGTAACACCGATAAACTCATCTTT.

This clone was seen a few times. With a far larger clone one base away, a read error is the likely cause. Other DNA sequences in this specimen translate into the identical CDR3. V gene TRDV1 combines with J gene TRDJ1, with 8 positions matching TRDD3. From germline, CDR1 is TSWWSYY and CDR2 QGS. CDR3 length: 23 amino acids. The CDR3 reads CALPGDGPLPTMGDPIETDKLIF. DNA of the CDR3: TGTGCTCTGCCAGGGGACGGCCCCCTGCCGACCATGGGGGATCCCATCGAGACCGATAAACTTATCTTT.

This clone was counted between two and nine times. The mismatch at residue 8 between this DNA's translation and the TCRdb protein of a much larger clone likely reflects a read error; the protein shown is translated from the DNA. The chain uses TRDV2 and TRDJ1; D ambiguous. Germline lookup yields CDR1 GEAIGNYY and CDR2 EKD. CDR3 length equals 17 residues. V was cut by 0 bases and J by 0 bases, with 16 bases left in between. CDR3 sequence (DNA): TGTGCCTGTGACACCTTGATGGTGGATTCGTACACCGATAAACTCATCTTT. This sequence encodes CACDTLMVDSYTDKLIF.

As to this clone: Only one base separates this from a far larger clonotype, so it likely reflects a read error. This sample includes further DNA sequences coding for the same CDR3. The chain carries TRDV2 and TRDJ1; D remains unclear. V was pared by 4 bases and J by 2 bases, with 22 bases between. This CDR3 has 17 amino acids. CDR1 and CDR2 from the germline V gene are GEAIGNYY and EKD. CDR3 amino acids: CACERLGANRGTDKLIF. The CDR3 DNA follows: TGTGCCTGTGAGAGGCTAGGGGCGAACCGGGGTACCGATAAACTCATCTTT.

Remarks on this clone: A far larger clone is just one base off, so this is likely a read error. The sample holds other DNA sequences that translate to the same CDR3. The chain combines TRDV2 with TRDJ3, with 8 bases aligning to TRDD3. The ends lost 1 base at V and 0 bases at J; junction bases unmatched: 10. This CDR3 is built from 20 residues. CDR1 is GEAIGNYY and CDR2 is EKD in the germline V gene. In nucleotides, the CDR3 is TGTGCCTGTGACACTCCTGATGGGGGATCCTCCTCCTGGGACACCCGACAGATGTTTTTC. The encoded protein is CACDTPDGGSSSWDTRQMFF.

This clone appeared many times. TCRdb pairs this DNA with a much larger clone's protein that differs at residue 6, likely a read error; the protein shown was translated from the DNA. This sample includes further DNA sequences coding for the same CDR3. V usage is TRDV2 and J usage is TRDJ1, with 7 bases fitting TRDD3. The CDR3 is 17 residues long. V shed 2 bases, J shed 0 bases, and the junction held 11 bases outside the gene matches. Per the germline V gene, CDR1 is GEAIGNYY and CDR2 is EKD. The DNA for the CDR3 is TGTGCCTGTGACAGACGGGGGGATGCGCTGTACACCGATAAACTCATCTTT. Translation: CACDRRGDALYTDKLIF.

Concerning this clone itself: A read error may account for a junction end that differs from germline. The gene calls are TRDV2 and TRDJ1; no clear D gene. Germline CDR1 reads GEAIGNYY; CDR2 reads EKD. The CDR3 length is 18 residues. The CDR3 sequence: CASDSERVEPIYTDKLIF. CDR3 sequence (DNA): TGTGCCTCTGACTCCGAACGGGTGGAGCCGATCTACACCGATAAACTCATCTTT.

This clone has ten or more counts. It differs at one base from a far larger clone, so likely a read error. The sample has other DNA sequences that encode this CDR3 too. V and J are TRDV1 and TRDJ2; 9 positions match TRDD3. The CDR3 runs to 23 residues. Looked up from germline, CDR1 is TSWWSYY and CDR2 is QGS. The CDR3 sequence: CALGKGILLKYGGILDLTAQLFF. The CDR3 DNA sequence: TGTGCTCTTGGGAAGGGGATCCTACTGAAATACGGGGGGATACTGGACTTGACAGCGCAACTCTTCTTT.